The text below deals with one TCR beta chain. Its target antigen remains unknown. No qualities accompany the bases; no much larger clone lies one base away. The library was prepared using the immunoSEQ multiplex PCR assay. TCRdb carries this immuneACCESS record with in-frame sequences only. Its versions omit some clonotypes, under half of them owing to an unresolved V gene in the studies checked, with the rest unexplained. In all, the sample holds about 140,000 clones, and roughly nine tenths of those were seen once. 7.1% of the sample belongs to the ten largest clones. CDR1 and CDR2 (SGHAT, FQNNGV) derive from the germline V gene. Deletion took 1 base off V and 6 bases off J, with a span of 6 bases between the germline ends. From cysteine to phenylalanine, the CDR3 is 12 amino acids long. Just the 36-base CDR3 DNA is kept, in frame starting at base 1. The sample is drawn from a study of control samples from healthy donors and cancer patients (dated by TCRdb to the early 2020s).

The rearrangement joined TRBV11-2 to TRBJ2-5; the D gene is perhaps TRBD2, from 5 matching bases. Sequencing used blood. The TCR sequence derives from a young man in good health. CDR3 loop: CASSLGGKTQYF. The nucleotide sequence is TGTGCCAGCAGCTTAGGAGGGAAGACCCAGTACTTC.